One TCR beta chain is described in this entry. In the authors' workflow: Amplification with reference gene primers provided the estimates of nucleated cell counts. Here immunoSEQ multiplex PCR was the method, and the copy in TCRdb shows in-frame clones only, minus some. The V and J calls and clone size were taken over from that table, and D and trimming were inferred from the DNA. The sample includes roughly 150,000 clones, approximately 90% seen only once; the top ten take over 4.5%. This record comes from a study of blood T cell repertoires in COVID-19. Study-wide background: Donors in the United States, Italy and Spain gave samples during acute or convalescent COVID-19. The cDNA or gDNA used as material had been derived from T cells, B-cell-depleted T cells, or PBMCs.

This TCR derives from a human donor in a cohort sampled during active COVID-19. Material: peripheral blood.

This chain's CDR3 is CASSLGRNTEAFF. The CDR3 coding sequence is TGTGCCAGCAGCTTGGGGAGGAATACTGAAGCTTTCTTT. This chain joins TRBV5-5 and TRBJ1-1; D is undetermined. This CDR3 is 13 amino acids long. CDR1 and CDR2 (germline): SGHKS, YYEKEE (reference sequence). Trimming took off 0 bases at V and 5 bases at J, with 8 bases between the two ends.